This TCR beta chain was recorded in a study of blood T cell repertoires in COVID-19. Study-wide background: Sites in the United States, Italy and Spain provided acute and convalescent COVID-19 samples.

Participants were aged about 18 to 89 years from roughly 26 US areas. Assignments of participants to cohorts depended upon their own reported clinical history. Original processing notes: Reference gene primer amplification gave nucleated cell count estimates. Clones were read by immunoSEQ multiplex PCR, and TCRdb kept only the in-frame ones, dropping some. The V and J calls and the clone size are those of that table, but D and trimming were determined from the DNA. The sample has a few hundred thousand clones; 91% are singletons. Looked up from germline, CDR1 is LNHDA and CDR2 is SQIVND (reference sequence). J lost 4 bases, V lost 4 bases, and 6 bases had no gene match. This CDR3 spans 15 amino acids.

Specimen: PBMCs or T cells enriched from blood (not recorded which). The clonotype was recovered from a human donor in a cohort exposed to, infected with or recovered from COVID-19 (not recorded which). The donor label of this sample is uncertain. The chain combines TRBV19 with TRBJ1-5; 8 nucleotides line up with TRBD1. The CDR3 DNA reads TGTGCCAGTAGTACTGGGACAGGACCAAATCAGCCCCAGCATTTT. Protein sequence: CASSTGTGPNQPQHF.